The 30 T cell receptor beta chains reported below all come from one sample, sequenced in a study of cytomegalovirus exposure and HLA in healthy donors. Researchers ran the PCR with 60 Vbeta and 13 Jbeta primers. Assay: immunoSEQ multiplex PCR; the TCRdb copy retains only in-frame clones and omits some. This sample lists about 67,000 clones; its ten largest clones have under 7%. Sequencing input: PBMCs. All receptors derive from a man between 25 and 39 years old in good health and CMV-seropositive.

The rearrangement uses TRBV19 and TRBJ2-7; D ambiguous. The V gene lost 3 bases and the J gene lost 6 bases, with 12 bases spanning the gap. The germline gives CDR1 LNHDA, CDR2 SQIVND (reference sequence). The length of the CDR3 is 13 residues. The CDR3 region has the DNA TGTGCCAGTAGTATGGTTTTGAGGCGCGAGCAGTACTTC. Amino acids: CASSMVLRREQYF.

The chain couples TRBV7-2 to TRBJ2-5; D may be TRBD1 (6 bases). The J call could be wrong; TRBJ2-7 is a better fit for the DNA end. The V gene's germline CDR1 is SGHTA and CDR2 FQGNSA. The CDR3 has 15 residues. CDR3 sequence reads: CASSLAQDSGYEQYF. The CDR3 DNA follows: TGTGCCAGCAGCTTGGCCCAGGACAGTGGGTACGAGCAGTACTTC.

The genes are TRBV6-1 and TRBJ2-7; 8 nucleotides match TRBD1. Germline CDR1 reads MNHNS; CDR2 reads SASEGT. V lost 2 bases, J lost 6 bases, and 6 bases stayed unmatched. The CDR3 covers 14 residues. CDR3 in DNA: TGTGCCAGCAGTGAAAGGACAGGGATTGGCGAGCAGTACTTC. Protein: CASSERTGIGEQYF.

This clone is medium-sized by frequency. J is TRBJ2-2 and V is TRBV2; TRBD2 matches at 14 bases. The CDR3 has 17 residues. CDR1 and CDR2 from the germline V gene are SNHLY and FYNNEI. Trimming at V came to 7 bases and at J to 7 bases, leaving 11 bases not matched to a gene. CDR3 sequence: CASMSGLAGAGGGELFF. In nucleotides, the CDR3 is TGTGCCAGCATGTCGGGACTAGCGGGAGCTGGTGGCGGGGAGCTGTTTTTT.

The chain couples TRBV7-9 to TRBJ2-7; 10 bases match TRBD1. This CDR3 contains 14 residues. The junction had 1 base not matched to a gene; V was cut back by 2 bases and J by 3 bases. Germline CDR1 is SEHNR and CDR2 is FQNEAQ (reference sequence). CDR3 bases: TGTGCCAGCAGCTTAAGGACAGGGGGCTACGAGCAGTACTTC. Translating gives CASSLRTGGYEQYF.

As regards this clone: Other DNA sequences from this sample encode an identical CDR3 as well. This sequence joins TRBV27 and TRBJ1-4; TRBD1 matches at 9 bases. From germline, CDR1 is MNHEY and CDR2 SMNVEV (reference sequence). Trimming removed 4 bases from V and 8 bases from J; junction bases left unmatched: 8. This CDR3 is built from 15 residues. The CDR3 reads CASSSETGGGEKLFF. The DNA of the CDR3 is TGTGCCAGCAGTTCCGAGACAGGGGGAGGGGAAAAACTGTTTTTT.

The rearrangement links TRBV5-8 to TRBJ2-7; 7 nucleotides line up with TRBD1. CDR1 and CDR2 from the germline V gene are SGHTS and YDEGEE. The CDR3 is 15 amino acids. After removal of 1 base from V and 2 bases from J, the junction contained 6 bases not matched to a gene. CDR3 sequence reads: CASSLKAGGPYEQYF. CDR3 nucleotides: TGTGCCAGCAGCTTGAAAGCAGGGGGACCCTACGAGCAGTACTTC.

The V call is TRBV25-1, the J call TRBJ2-4; maybe TRBD1 (7 bases). V was trimmed by 7 bases and J by 8 bases, leaving 21 bases between them. Per the germline V gene, CDR1 is MGHDK and CDR2 is SYGVNS. The CDR3 runs 15 residues. The CDR3 protein is CASTPRGGRGDIQYF. CDR3 bases: TGTGCCAGCACCCCAAGGGGCGGCAGGGGGGACATTCAGTACTTC.

V and J are TRBV7-3 and TRBJ2-2; D might be TRBD1 (6 bases). Germline loops: CDR1 SGHTA, CDR2 FQGTGA. Trimming left V 3 bases short and J 3 bases short, with 11 bases between. The CDR3 contains 15 residues. CDR3 bases: TGTGCCAGCAGCTTCAGGGGTCGCGACACCGGGGAGCTGTTTTTT. This sequence encodes CASSFRGRDTGELFF.

The rearrangement uses TRBV7-9 and TRBJ2-7; 14 nucleotides line up with TRBD2. This CDR3 region has 18 residues. CDR1 is SEHNR, CDR2 FQNEAQ, per germline (reference sequence). Trimming at V came to 4 bases and at J to 4 bases, leaving 12 bases not matched to a gene. CDR3 loop: CASSSDIGTSGSWYEQYF. The CDR3 DNA reads as TGTGCCAGCAGCTCGGATATAGGGACTAGCGGGAGTTGGTACGAGCAGTACTTC.

This chain links TRBV6-5 with TRBJ1-4; a possible D gene is TRBD1 (6 bases). This CDR3 has 14 amino acids. Trimming cost V 6 bases and J 1 base, with 9 bases left between them. The germline gives CDR1 MNHEY, CDR2 SVGAGI. CDR3 sequence: CASRGGGTNEKLFF. The CDR3, as DNA: TGTGCCAGCAGGGGAGGGGGAACTAATGAAAAACTGTTTTTT.

The rearrangement uses TRBV10-2 and TRBJ2-7; the match to TRBD2 covers 7 bases. Germline loops: CDR1 WSHSY, CDR2 SAAADI. The junction had 11 bases not matched to a gene; V was cut back by 7 bases and J by 2 bases. CDR3 size: 15 residues. CDR3 DNA sequence: TGCGCCAGCAAAGTTTCGACTAGCAGTACCTACGAGCAGTACTTC. Residues: CASKVSTSSTYEQYF.

The CDR3 loop reads CASSHNRGEVDGYTF. The CDR3, as DNA: TGCGCCAGCAGCCATAACAGGGGTGAGGTCGATGGCTACACCTTC. The V call is TRBV4-1, the J call TRBJ1-2; TRBD1 agrees at 7 bases. The CDR3 is made up of 15 amino acids. The J segment lost 6 bases and the V segment lost 3 bases, leaving 10 bases of the junction unmatched. The germline V gene has CDR1 MGHRA and CDR2 YSYEKL.

The chain couples TRBV5-6 to TRBJ2-5; 11 positions agree with TRBD2. The CDR3 extends over 17 amino acids. CDR1 and CDR2 (germline): SGHDT, YYEEEE. With V trimmed by 4 bases and J by 3 bases, 11 bases remained unmatched. The CDR3 DNA reads as TGTGCCAGCAGCCGCTCAGGGACTAGCGGAGTAAAAGAGACCCAGTACTTC. Residues: CASSRSGTSGVKETQYF.

This chain connects TRBV6-1 to TRBJ2-7; D possibly corresponds to TRBD2 (5 bases). The germline gives CDR1 MNHNS, CDR2 SASEGT. V dropped 1 base and J dropped 2 bases, with 9 bases sitting between them. CDR3 length: 14 residues. DNA for the CDR3: TGTGCCAGCAGTGAAGGGACTTTTGCCTACGAGCAGTACTTC. Amino acids: CASSEGTFAYEQYF.

The V and J genes are TRBV9 and TRBJ2-5; D ambiguous. Trimming stripped 2 bases from V and 2 bases from J, with 7 bases between. The length of the CDR3 is 13 residues. Germline V lookup: CDR1 SGDLS, CDR2 YYNGEE. This CDR3 is CASSVSLQETQYF. The CDR3 DNA follows: TGTGCCAGCAGCGTCTCCCTGCAAGAGACCCAGTACTTC.

A note on this clone: Germline is not matched at one junction end, which may reflect a read error. The chain uses TRBV7-3 and TRBJ2-3; 9 bases align to TRBD2. The CDR3 covers 16 residues. The germline V gene has CDR1 SGHTA and CDR2 FQGTGA. The chain's CDR3 is CASSFASGGYTDKQYF. The DNA for the CDR3 is TGTGCCAGCAGCTTCGCGAGCGGGGGGTACACAGATAAGCAGTATTTT.

In the case of this clone: The same CDR3 also results from other DNA sequences found in this sample. This sequence joins TRBV29-1 and TRBJ2-7; the match to TRBD2 covers 7 bases. The CDR3 extends over 13 amino acids. Germline-derived CDR1 and CDR2 are SQVTM and ANQGSEA. J gave up 2 bases and V 3 bases, and 4 bases lay outside the gene matches. In DNA, the CDR3 is TGCAGCGTTGAGGGAGGGAGCGCCTACGAGCAGTACTTC. The encoded protein is CSVEGGSAYEQYF.

The rearrangement uses TRBV7-9 and TRBJ2-7; 8 bases are a match to TRBD2. Trimming cost V 1 base and J 7 bases; bases outside gene matches: 9. CDR3 length: 15 residues. CDR1 and CDR2 from the germline V gene are SEHNR and FQNEAQ (reference sequence). The CDR3, as DNA: TGTGCCAGCAGCTTAGTTAGCGGGAAGATGAATGAGCAGTACTTC. Translated, it gives CASSLVSGKMNEQYF. Filled out from reference TRBV7-9 and TRBJ2-7, the complete variable domain reads DTGVSQNPRHKITKRGQNVTFRCDPISEHNRLYWYRQTLGQGPEFLTYFQNEAQLEKSRLLSDRFSAERPKGSFSTLEIQRTEQGDSAMYLCASSLVSGKMNEQYFGPGTRLTVT.

The CDR3 DNA sequence: TGTGCCAGCAGCTTGGACAGGGACAGGGGCAACGAGCAGTACTTC. Its protein is CASSLDRDRGNEQYF. The chain uses TRBV5-6 and TRBJ2-7; TRBD1 agrees at 10 bases. This CDR3 spans 15 amino acids. CDR1 is SGHDT, CDR2 YYEEEE, per germline. The V gene end was trimmed by 0 bases and the J gene end by 5 bases; junction bases not matched to a gene: 5.

The chain links TRBV11-3 to TRBJ2-1, with a weak D call TRBD2 (6 bases). CDR3 length equals 15 residues. Between the trimmed V and J ends, which lost 0 bases and 3 bases, there was a span of 9 bases. From germline, CDR1 is SGHNT and CDR2 YENEEA. Here the CDR3 DNA reads TGTGCCAGCAGCTTAGATCAGGGACTCTACAATGAGCAGTTCTTC. Translating it yields CASSLDQGLYNEQFF.

This sequence joins TRBV11-3 and TRBJ1-1; D may be TRBD1 (5 bases). Trimming removed 5 bases from V and 5 bases from J, with 12 bases in between. The CDR3 length is 13 residues. Germline CDR1 SGHNT, CDR2 YENEEA. The CDR3 loop is CASSRTGATEAFF. The CDR3 bases are TGTGCCAGCAGCCGCACAGGAGCAACTGAAGCTTTCTTT.

The chain is built from TRBV4-1 and TRBJ1-5; 9 nucleotides agree with TRBD1. Germline V gives CDR1 MGHRA, CDR2 YSYEKL. The CDR3 consists of 19 residues. V dropped 0 bases and J dropped 0; count of bases not matched to a gene: 9. CDR3 protein: CASSQETPDRGYSNQPQHF. In nucleotides, the CDR3 is TGCGCCAGCAGCCAAGAAACTCCTGACAGGGGGTATAGCAATCAGCCCCAGCATTTT.

This chain uses TRBV21-1 with TRBJ1-5; the D call TRBD1 from the table was never checked on the DNA. TRBV21-1 is given as a pseudogene. The CDR3 sequence is 16 residues long. The CDR3 here is CASSMPPPATIEPQHF. The CDR3 nucleotides read TGTGCCAGCAGCATGCCACCCCCGGCGACAATAGAGCCCCAGCATTTT.

The J gene is TRBJ1-4, the V gene TRBV30; TRBD1 matches at 9 bases. CDR1 is GTSNPN, CDR2 SVGIG, per germline (reference sequence). CDR3 size: 14 residues. V shed 4 bases and J 8 bases; nucleotides not matched to a gene: 8. CDR3 loop: CAWTPGGTGEKLFF. The DNA of the CDR3 is TGTGCCTGGACCCCAGGGGGGACAGGGGAAAAACTGTTTTTT.

Concerning this clone: The junction and the germline gene differ at one end; a read error may be behind it. The V gene is TRBV7-7, the J gene TRBJ2-5; TRBD2 matches at 8 bases. CDR1 and CDR2 from the germline V gene are SSHAT and FNYEAQ (reference sequence). The CDR3 runs 16 residues. CDR3 protein: CASSLLGGRPQETQYF. Here the CDR3 DNA reads TGTGCTAGCAGCTTACTGGGCGGGAGGCCCCAAGAGACCCAGTACTTC.

The V gene is TRBV6-1, the J gene TRBJ2-5; perhaps TRBD1 as D (5 bases). Gene TRBJ2-7 matches the end of the DNA better, so the J call may be wrong. Looked up from germline, CDR1 is MNHNS and CDR2 is SASEGT. The length of the CDR3 is 14 residues. CDR3 DNA: TGTGCCAGCAGTAAGCAGGACAACTCCTACGAGCAGTACTTC. As protein: CASSKQDNSYEQYF.

The gene calls are TRBV11-3 and TRBJ2-2; D is unclear. The CDR3 is made up of 13 amino acids. V lost 5 bases to trimming and J lost 4 bases, with 8 bases between them. The germline V gene encodes CDR1 SGHNT and CDR2 YENEEA. The CDR3 sequence: CASSLPPTGELFF. In DNA, the CDR3 is TGTGCCAGCAGCCTACCGCCCACCGGGGAGCTGTTTTTT. Variable domain in full (rest from reference TRBV11-3 and TRBJ2-2): EAGVVQSPRYKIIEKKQPVAFWCNPISGHNTLYWYLQNLGQGPELLIRYENEEAVDDSQLPKDRFSAERLKGVDSTLKIQPAELGDSAVYLCASSLPPTGELFFGEGSRLTVL.

The V gene is TRBV6-5, the J gene TRBJ1-3; 8 bases agree with TRBD1. There are 14 residues in the CDR3. The ends lost 6 bases at V and 5 bases at J; junction bases unmatched: 6. Per the germline V gene, CDR1 is MNHEY and CDR2 is SVGAGI. This CDR3 is CASSPTGARNTIYF. The CDR3 DNA reads TGTGCCAGCAGCCCGACAGGGGCTCGAAACACCATATATTTT.

The DNA of the CDR3 is TGCGCCAGCAGCTTCGAGGAGGCGGCGTATGTCGGTGAGCAGTTCTTC. Its translation: CASSFEEAAYVGEQFF. The chain has TRBV5-1 and TRBJ2-1; possible D gene TRBD2, 5 bases. CDR1 and CDR2 from the germline V gene are SGHRS and YFSETQ. This CDR3 spans 16 amino acids. V was pared by 2 bases and J by 9 bases, with 21 bases between.